A single TCR beta chain is shown here with its context. Antigen unknown. This sample is drawn from a study of blood T cells in healthy people across ages. The V and J ends lost 5 bases and 0 bases, in that order; junction bases with no gene match: 3. This CDR3 region has 14 residues. Germline V lookup: CDR1 MNHEY, CDR2 SMNVEV (reference sequence). Through a sample-barcoded 5' primer and a J-beta primer mix, a second PCR was run for about 7 to 12 cycles. TCRdb reprocessed the 5' RACE reads via MiXCR and lists one record per CDR3 protein. The sample carries roughly 930,000 distinct CDR3 sequences, about 44% recorded once. Findings and caveats of the study: The long-lived group displayed more naive CD4+ cells, plus higher diversity, than the aged donors did. A roughly linear age-dependent decrease characterized TCR beta diversity per million T cells.

It was roughly 10 milliliters of peripheral blood that were drawn from each donor. Sequencing used blood. The gene calls are TRBV27 and TRBJ2-7, with 8 bases identical to TRBD1. The sequence was obtained from a young man in good health. The CDR3 is CASSVQGDSYEQYF. In nucleotides, the CDR3 is TGTGCCAGCAGTGTACAGGGGGACTCCTACGAGCAGTACTTC.